These 29 T cell receptor beta chains originate from one sample sequenced in a study of blood T cell repertoires in COVID-19. Profiled with immunoSEQ multiplex PCR; TCRdb holds only in-frame clones, not every one. The repertoire holds about 220,000 clones, with 75% to 90% as singletons. Material: peripheral blood. The receptor set was obtained from a human donor in a cohort sampled during active COVID-19.

This chain links TRBV10-3 with TRBJ1-1; tentative D call: TRBD1 (5 bases). Trimming left V 0 bases short and J 5 bases short, with 13 bases between. From germline, CDR1 is ENHRY and CDR2 SYGVKD. There are 15 residues in the CDR3. The CDR3 protein is CAISESGRVLTEAFF. Written as DNA, the CDR3 is TGTGCCATCAGTGAGTCTGGCAGGGTTTTGACTGAAGCTTTCTTT.

This clone was counted many times. The same CDR3 also results from other DNA sequences found in this sample. DNA for the CDR3: TGTGCCAGCAGCCCGTTGGACAACTCCTACGAGCAGTACTTC. Amino acids: CASSPLDNSYEQYF. The chain joins TRBV7-9 to TRBJ2-7, with D possibly being TRBD1 (5 bases). Trimming removed 5 bases at V and 0 bases at J, with 11 bases between. The CDR3 is 14 amino acids. Germline V gene sequence: CDR1 SEHNR, CDR2 FQNEAQ (reference sequence).

This clone showed up just a few times. This chain connects TRBV3-1 (or the pseudogene TRBV3-2) to TRBJ1-2; unclear D gene. The CDR3 runs to 16 residues. The germline V and J ends were trimmed by 1 base and 4 bases, with 16 bases remaining between them. In germline, CDR1 is LGHDT, CDR2 YNNKEL (reference sequence). The CDR3: CASSQVGGLGIYGYTF. DNA of the CDR3: TGTGCCAGCAGCCAAGTCGGAGGGCTCGGCATCTATGGCTACACCTTC.

The rearrangement links TRBV6-2 or TRBV6-3 to TRBJ2-1, with 9 positions matching TRBD2. This CDR3 is built from 18 residues. From germline, CDR1 is MNHEY and CDR2 SVGEGT. The V and J ends lost 2 bases and 8 bases, in that order; junction bases with no gene match: 16. The CDR3 sequence is CASSYRPPWAGGRYEQFF. CDR3 coding DNA: TGTGCCAGCAGTTACAGGCCCCCTTGGGCGGGAGGGAGGTATGAGCAGTTCTTC.

The chain has TRBV3-1 (or the pseudogene TRBV3-2) and TRBJ2-2; 15 bases are shared with TRBD2. Germline CDR1 and CDR2: LGHDT and YNNKEL (reference sequence). There are 17 residues in the CDR3. The J segment lost 7 bases and the V segment lost 5 bases, leaving 8 bases of the junction unmatched. The CDR3 is CASSGLAGGPKGGELFF. The CDR3 region has the DNA TGTGCCAGCAGCGGACTAGCGGGAGGGCCGAAGGGCGGGGAGCTGTTTTTT.

The gene calls are TRBV15 and TRBJ2-1, with D perhaps matching TRBD2 (6 bases). Germline V gene data show CDR1 as LNHNV and CDR2 as YYDKDF (reference sequence). V was trimmed by 4 bases and J by 10 bases, leaving 17 bases between them. The CDR3 extends over 14 amino acids. CDR3 protein: CATSNGRGSGEQFF. In DNA, the CDR3 is TGTGCCACCAGCAACGGGAGAGGGTCGGGCGAGCAGTTCTTC.

This sequence joins TRBV6-2 or TRBV6-3 and TRBJ2-1; 7 nucleotides line up with TRBD2. Germline V gene lookup returns CDR1 MNHEY and CDR2 SVGEGT. The CDR3 runs to 12 residues. Trimming removed 5 bases from V and 15 bases from J; junction bases left unmatched: 10. This chain's CDR3 is CASSAGLAAGFF. The CDR3 DNA follows: TGTGCCAGCAGTGCCGGCCTAGCGGCGGGGTTCTTC.

Many counts were recorded for this clone. This rearrangement joins TRBV4-3 to TRBJ1-2; D might be TRBD1 (6 bases). V was pared by 3 bases and J by 0 bases, with 14 bases between. CDR3 length equals 16 residues. Germline V CDR1 and CDR2: LGHNA, YSLEER. CDR3 sequence: CASSQRGTTTNYGYTF. Written as DNA, the CDR3 is TGCGCCAGCAGCCAGCGGGGGACAACCACTAACTATGGCTACACCTTC.

About this clone: One end of the junction does not line up with germline, which may come from a read error. The chain links TRBV12-3 or TRBV12-4 to TRBJ2-1; TRBD1 matches 7 bases. The CDR3 contains 13 residues. The CDR3 nucleotides are TGTGCCAGCAGTTTAGGGGGACAGCTTGCGGTCATCTTC. It yields the protein CASSLGGQLAVIF.

This chain uses TRBV28 with TRBJ1-1; D not resolved. The germline CDR1 and CDR2 sequences are MDHEN and SYDVKM. V lost 3 bases, J lost 4 bases, and 9 bases lay in between. This CDR3 comprises 13 residues. The CDR3 protein is CASSFSVPTEAFF. The CDR3 DNA sequence: TGTGCCAGCAGTTTTAGTGTCCCCACTGAAGCTTTCTTT.

This chain uses TRBV11-2 with TRBJ2-5; TRBD2 matches 9 bases. Germline lookup yields CDR1 SGHAT and CDR2 FQNNGV. J was trimmed by 4 bases and V by 6 bases; bases with no gene match: 9. CDR3 size: 15 residues. Here the CDR3 reads CASSQLAGSGETQYF. CDR3 nucleotides: TGTGCCAGCAGTCAACTAGCGGGTAGCGGAGAGACCCAGTACTTC. The variable domain in full, with the rest retrieved from reference TRBV11-2 and TRBJ2-5, is EAGVAQSPRYKIIEKRQSVAFWCNPISGHATLYWYQQILGQGPKLLIQFQNNGVVDDSQLPKDRFSAERLKGVDSTLKIQPAKLEDSAVYLCASSQLAGSGETQYFGPGTRLLVL.

This chain connects TRBV27 to TRBJ2-1, with 8 positions matching TRBD2. Germline V gives CDR1 MNHEY, CDR2 SMNVEV (reference sequence). There are 14 residues in the CDR3. With 8 bases clipped from V and 7 bases from J, the junction kept 10 bases outside the gene matches. The CDR3 region is CASGWPGGRNEQFF. CDR3 DNA: TGTGCCAGCGGATGGCCCGGCGGGAGGAATGAGCAGTTCTTC.

This clone came up a few times. The identical CDR3 is also encoded by other nucleotide sequences in the sample. The chain couples TRBV28 to TRBJ2-1; 11 nucleotides agree with TRBD2. Germline V CDR1 and CDR2: MDHEN, SYDVKM. The CDR3 spans 19 residues. J was trimmed by 0 bases and V by 2 bases; bases with no gene match: 9. The CDR3 nucleotides are TGTGCCAGCAGTTTAGCTGGTCTAGCGGGAGGTAGCTCCTACAATGAGCAGTTCTTC. Protein: CASSLAGLAGGSSYNEQFF.

This rearrangement joins TRBV14 to TRBJ2-6, with 12 bases that match TRBD2. V gave up 2 bases and J gave up 2 bases; unmatched junction bases: 10. Per germline, CDR1 SGHDN and CDR2 FVKESK. The CDR3 is 20 amino acids. The CDR3 DNA sequence: TGTGCCAGCAGCCAACGTTACCGACTAGCGGGAGAAACTGGGGCCAACGTCCTGACTTTC. Translation gives CASSQRYRLAGETGANVLTF. Full variable domain (outside the CDR3, taken from reference TRBV14 and TRBJ2-6): EAGVTQFPSHSVIEKGQTVTLRCDPISGHDNLYWYRRVMGKEIKFLLHFVKESKQDESGMPNNRFLAERTGGTYSTLKVQPAELEDSGVYFCASSQRYRLAGETGANVLTFGAGSRLTVL.

The genes are TRBV5-5 and TRBJ1-1; TRBD1 matches at 7 bases. CDR3 length: 14 residues. Germline-derived CDR1 and CDR2 are SGHKS and YYEKEE (reference sequence). V shed 4 bases, J shed 7 bases, and the junction held 10 bases outside the gene matches. The CDR3 here is CASSPVPGQYEAFF. The CDR3 nucleotides are TGTGCCAGCAGCCCGGTCCCGGGACAGTATGAAGCTTTCTTT.

The chain has TRBV3-1 (or the pseudogene TRBV3-2) and TRBJ2-7; 8 nucleotides match TRBD1. The CDR3 spans 16 residues. From germline, CDR1 is LGHDT and CDR2 YNNKEL (reference sequence). V trimming: 4 bases; J trimming: 1 base; junction bases outside the gene matches: 9. CDR3 loop: CASSLTRDRRSYEQYF. CDR3 bases: TGTGCCAGCAGCCTTACCCGGGACAGGCGATCCTACGAGCAGTACTTC.

The chain joins TRBV25-1 to TRBJ1-1; 10 nucleotides line up with TRBD1. With 5 bases clipped from V and 3 bases from J, the junction kept 3 bases outside the gene matches. From germline, CDR1 is MGHDK and CDR2 SYGVNS. The CDR3 contains 14 residues. CDR3 sequence (DNA): TGTGCCAGCAGTCGGACAGGGGGGGACACTGAAGCTTTCTTT. As protein: CASSRTGGDTEAFF.

The V gene is TRBV6-6, the J gene TRBJ2-7, with D possibly TRBD2 on 8 matching bases. The germline V and J ends were trimmed by 5 bases and 2 bases, with 25 bases remaining between them. CDR3 length: 18 residues. Germline CDR1 MNHNY, CDR2 SVGAGI (reference sequence). The CDR3, as DNA: TGTGCCAGCAGTCTACAGGGGTTAACCAGCGGGAGAACCTACGAGCAGTACTTC. Residues: CASSLQGLTSGRTYEQYF.

The J gene is TRBJ2-7, the V gene TRBV10-3; D unresolved. Trimming removed 6 bases from V and 1 base from J, with 7 bases in between. CDR1 ENHRY and CDR2 SYGVKD come from the germline V gene. CDR3 size: 12 residues. In DNA, the CDR3 is TGTGCCATCAGATCAGGATCCTACGAGCAGTACTTC. Translated, it gives CAIRSGSYEQYF.

DNA of the CDR3: TGTGCCTGGAGGGGGACTCACCTTTATGGCTACACCTTC. Amino acids: CAWRGTHLYGYTF. The V gene is TRBV30, the J gene TRBJ1-2, with a tentative D call TRBD1 (5 bases). Germline V gene sequence: CDR1 GTSNPN, CDR2 SVGIG (reference sequence). CDR3 length: 13 amino acids. V lost 3 bases and J 5 bases, leaving 13 bases between the germline ends.

This clone was recorded only once. The chain has TRBV7-9 and TRBJ1-3; TRBD1 aligns across 9 bases. Losses at the gene ends were 5 bases for V and 3 bases for J; bases not matched to a gene: 5. The CDR3 is made up of 15 amino acids. CDR1 and CDR2 from the germline V gene are SEHNR and FQNEAQ (reference sequence). The CDR3 sequence is CASSRTGGHGNTIYF. CDR3 nucleotide sequence: TGTGCCAGCAGCCGAACAGGGGGCCATGGAAACACCATATATTTT.

The chain couples TRBV6-6 to TRBJ2-1; no firm D call. V shed 5 bases and J shed 12 bases, with 14 bases lying between them. The CDR3 runs 12 residues. CDR1 and CDR2 (germline): MNHNY, SVGAGI (reference sequence). The CDR3 DNA reads TGTGCCAGCAGTCAAGCCCGTTTTGGGCAGTTCTTC. Translated: CASSQARFGQFF.

This rearrangement joins TRBV6-5 to TRBJ1-2, with D maybe TRBD1 (5 bases). The CDR3 length is 13 residues. The germline V gene encodes CDR1 MNHEY and CDR2 SVGAGI. Trimming took off 7 bases at V and 1 base at J, with 10 bases between the two ends. The DNA of the CDR3 is TGTGCCAGCACTATAGGGGTTAACTATGGCTACACCTTC. Translated: CASTIGVNYGYTF.

This chain links TRBV7-2 with TRBJ2-7; TRBD2 matches 11 bases. Losses at the gene ends were 4 bases for V and 4 bases for J; bases not matched to a gene: 6. The CDR3 is made up of 15 amino acids. Per the germline V gene, CDR1 is SGHTA and CDR2 is FQGNSA. CDR3 sequence reads: CASSSTRTSGYEQYF. CDR3 in DNA: TGTGCCAGCAGCTCGACCCGGACTAGCGGGTACGAGCAGTACTTC.

V is TRBV28 and J is TRBJ1-4; 7 nucleotides agree with TRBD1. Germline CDR1 and CDR2: MDHEN and SYDVKM. Trimming cost V 7 bases and J 9 bases; bases outside gene matches: 8. CDR3 size: 13 residues. Here the CDR3 reads CASTQGRVKKLFF. CDR3 coding DNA: TGTGCCAGCACACAGGGGCGCGTGAAAAAACTGTTTTTT.

This chain joins TRBV5-5 and TRBJ1-2, with a weak D call TRBD1 (5 bases). Trimming left V 4 bases short and J 4 bases short, with 14 bases between. The CDR3 is made up of 14 amino acids. Germline CDR1 SGHKS, CDR2 YYEKEE (reference sequence). In DNA, the CDR3 is TGTGCCAGCAGCCTCGGGGGGTCAATCTATGGCTACACCTTC. Translated: CASSLGGSIYGYTF.

The chain joins TRBV4-1 to TRBJ2-7; 8 bases agree with TRBD1. Germline values: CDR1 MGHRA, CDR2 YSYEKL. J gave up 6 bases and V 3 bases, and 10 bases lay outside the gene matches. There are 15 residues in the CDR3. Written as DNA, the CDR3 is TGCGCCAGCAGCCAGACCGGGACAGGCTATCCCGAGCAGTACTTC. Translating it yields CASSQTGTGYPEQYF.

With regard to this clone: The same CDR3 can be traced to other DNA sequences in this sample. The chain has TRBV30 and TRBJ1-1; a possible D gene is TRBD1 (5 bases). The V and J ends lost 2 bases and 1 base respectively, with 8 bases between them. The CDR3 has 13 residues. Per the germline V gene, CDR1 is GTSNPN and CDR2 is SVGIG (reference sequence). CDR3 bases: TGTGCCTGGAGTACCACAGGGAACACTGAAGCTTTCTTT. Its translation: CAWSTTGNTEAFF.

This sequence joins TRBV7-2 and TRBJ2-7; TRBD2 matches at 14 bases. The junction had 6 bases not matched to a gene; V was cut back by 5 bases and J by 6 bases. CDR3 length: 15 amino acids. Looked up from germline, CDR1 is SGHTA and CDR2 is FQGNSA. The CDR3: CASSLGLAGAGEQYF. The CDR3 DNA follows: TGTGCCAGCAGCCTGGGACTAGCGGGAGCGGGCGAGCAGTACTTC.